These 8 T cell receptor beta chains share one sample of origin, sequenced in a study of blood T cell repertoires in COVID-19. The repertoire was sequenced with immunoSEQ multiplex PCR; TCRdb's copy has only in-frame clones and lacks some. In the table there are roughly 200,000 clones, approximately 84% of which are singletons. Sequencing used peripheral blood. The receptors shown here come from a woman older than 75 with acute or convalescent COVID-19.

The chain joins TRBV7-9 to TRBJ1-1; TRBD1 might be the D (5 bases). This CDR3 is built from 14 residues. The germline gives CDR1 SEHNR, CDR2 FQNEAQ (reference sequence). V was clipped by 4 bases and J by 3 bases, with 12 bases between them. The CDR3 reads CASSWGRADTEAFF. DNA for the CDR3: TGTGCCAGCAGCTGGGGCAGGGCAGACACTGAAGCTTTCTTT.

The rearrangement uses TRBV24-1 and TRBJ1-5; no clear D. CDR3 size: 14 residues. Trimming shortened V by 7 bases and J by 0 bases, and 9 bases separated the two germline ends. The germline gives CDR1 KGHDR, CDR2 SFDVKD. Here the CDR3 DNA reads TGTGCCACCAGCCCAACAGATAGCAATCAGCCCCAGCATTTT. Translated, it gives CATSPTDSNQPQHF.

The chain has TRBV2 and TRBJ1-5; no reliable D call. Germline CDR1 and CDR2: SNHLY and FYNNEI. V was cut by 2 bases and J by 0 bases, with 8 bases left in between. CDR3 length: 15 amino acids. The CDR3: CASSERGNSNQPQHF. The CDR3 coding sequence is TGTGCCAGCAGTGAACGGGGAAATAGCAATCAGCCCCAGCATTTT.

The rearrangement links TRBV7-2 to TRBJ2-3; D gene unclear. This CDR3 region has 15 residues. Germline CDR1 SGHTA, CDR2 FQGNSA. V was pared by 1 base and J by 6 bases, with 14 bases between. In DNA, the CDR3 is TGTGCCAGCAGCTTAGAAGCGCGATTCGGGGATACGCAGTATTTT. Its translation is CASSLEARFGDTQYF.

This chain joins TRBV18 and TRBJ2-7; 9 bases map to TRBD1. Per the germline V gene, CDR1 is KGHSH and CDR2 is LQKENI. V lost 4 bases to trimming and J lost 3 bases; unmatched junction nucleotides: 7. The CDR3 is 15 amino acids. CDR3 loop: CASSLGQGSIYEQYF. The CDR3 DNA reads TGTGCCAGCTCACTCGGACAGGGGAGTATCTACGAGCAGTACTTC.

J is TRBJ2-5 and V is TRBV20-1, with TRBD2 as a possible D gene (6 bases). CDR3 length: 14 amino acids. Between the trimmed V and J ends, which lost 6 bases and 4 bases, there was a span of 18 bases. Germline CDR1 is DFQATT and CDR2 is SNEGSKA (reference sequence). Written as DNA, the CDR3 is TGCAGTGCAAGTAATGGAGGGTCCGTAGAGACCCAGTACTTC. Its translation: CSASNGGSVETQYF.

The CDR3: CASSPGQGGRETQYF. The DNA for the CDR3 is TGCGCCAGCAGCCCGGGACAAGGGGGTAGAGAGACCCAGTACTTC. This chain links TRBV5-1 with TRBJ2-5, with a tentative D call TRBD1 (6 bases). CDR3 length equals 15 residues. Per germline, CDR1 SGHRS and CDR2 YFSETQ. Trimming left V 4 bases short and J 4 bases short, with 17 bases between.

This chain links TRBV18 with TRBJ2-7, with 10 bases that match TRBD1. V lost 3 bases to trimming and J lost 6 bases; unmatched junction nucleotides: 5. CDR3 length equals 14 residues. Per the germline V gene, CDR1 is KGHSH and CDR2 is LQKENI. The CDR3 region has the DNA TGTGCCAGCTCACCTAGGACAGGGGGGGTCGAGCAGTACTTC. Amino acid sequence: CASSPRTGGVEQYF. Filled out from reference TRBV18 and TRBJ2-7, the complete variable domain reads NAGVMQNPRHLVRRRGQEARLRCSPMKGHSHVYWYRQLPEEGLKFMVYLQKENIIDESGMPKERFSAEFPKEGPSILRIQQVVRGDSAAYFCASSPRTGGVEQYFGPGTRLTVT.